This section outlines one T cell receptor (beta chain) sequence together with its context. The target antigen is unknown. This entry comes from a study of cytomegalovirus exposure and HLA in healthy donors. Study-wide points: The study designated 150 or so TCR beta chains cytomegalovirus-associated. In an earlier analysis, most TCR beta V segments were productive about 90% or about 30% of the time. Per published reports, the classifier diagnosed cytomegalovirus status with high specificity and sensitivity. Immune exposure information comprised only CMV serostatus.

The CDR3 sequence is 16 residues long. The V and J ends lost 5 bases and 6 bases, in that order; junction bases with no gene match: 13. From germline, CDR1 is SGHAT and CDR2 FQDESV (reference sequence). In the PCR, 60 Vbeta and 13 Jbeta primers were used. Some clones are missing from TCRdb's copy, which holds only in-frame ones; the method was immunoSEQ multiplex PCR. The data show more than 75,000 clones, over 80% seen once. This chain links TRBV11-1 with TRBJ1-2, with 9 bases lining up with TRBD1. This receptor was taken from a man younger than 35 in good health and CMV-seronegative. Sequenced sample: PBMCs. The CDR3 region is CASSEDRGLGEDGYTF. The CDR3 DNA reads TGTGCCAGCAGCGAGGACAGGGGCCTGGGTGAGGATGGCTACACCTTC.